These 30 T cell receptor beta chains originate from one sample sequenced in a study of cytomegalovirus exposure and HLA in healthy donors. It was with 60 Vbeta and 13 Jbeta primers that the PCR ran. TCRdb's copy holds only in-frame clones and misses some; the assay was immunoSEQ multiplex PCR. The repertoire holds over 150,000 clones, roughly 80% seen once, with under 6% in the top ten. Sequenced material: PBMCs. These receptors all stem from a young man in good health and CMV-seronegative.

The rearrangement links TRBV28 to TRBJ2-5; 8 bases agree with TRBD2. Germline values: CDR1 MDHEN, CDR2 SYDVKM. This CDR3 contains 13 residues. The V gene end was trimmed by 8 bases and the J gene end by 2 bases; junction bases not matched to a gene: 4. CDR3 nucleotide sequence: TGTGCCAGCCATCGGGGGGGACAAGAGACCCAGTACTTC. Protein product: CASHRGGQETQYF.

Here the CDR3 DNA reads TGTGCCAGCAGTTATTGGGACAGGGGCGAGGGCTACACCTTC. Protein: CASSYWDRGEGYTF. The chain uses TRBV6-5 and TRBJ1-2; 10 bases match TRBD1. The CDR3 is 14 residues long. In germline, CDR1 is MNHEY, CDR2 SVGAGI. V lost 3 bases, J lost 8 bases, and 6 bases stayed unmatched.

The chain recombines TRBV27 with TRBJ1-1; D may be TRBD1 (5 bases). Germline CDR1 reads MNHEY; CDR2 reads SMNVEV (reference sequence). CDR3 length: 12 amino acids. V lost 6 bases and J 4 bases, leaving 9 bases between the germline ends. The CDR3 is CASSDRTTEAFF. In DNA form, the CDR3 reads TGTGCCAGCAGCGACAGAACCACTGAAGCTTTCTTT.

The genes are TRBV28 and TRBJ2-3, with TRBD1 identical over 9 bases. Germline-derived CDR1 and CDR2 are MDHEN and SYDVKM. The V and J ends lost 6 bases and 3 bases, in that order; junction bases with no gene match: 7. The CDR3 totals 15 residues. CDR3 protein: CASSSRTGATDTQYF. In nucleotides, the CDR3 is TGTGCCAGCAGCTCCCGGACAGGGGCGACAGATACGCAGTATTTT.

This sequence joins TRBV15 and TRBJ1-1; possibly TRBD1 for D (6 bases). Trimming pared 5 bases from V and 4 bases from J, leaving 8 bases between. The CDR3 length is 12 residues. Germline V CDR1 and CDR2: LNHNV, YYDKDF (reference sequence). The CDR3 is CATSGQITEAFF. CDR3 nucleotide sequence: TGTGCCACCAGCGGACAGATCACTGAAGCTTTCTTT.

This clone was picked up one time. This chain links TRBV9 with TRBJ2-1, with a tentative D call TRBD2 (6 bases). CDR1 and CDR2 from the germline V gene are SGDLS and YYNGEE. The CDR3 is 15 residues long. V gave up 5 bases and J gave up 3 bases, with 15 bases separating them. The DNA for the CDR3 is TGTGCCAGCAGTCCGACTAGTAATCTCTACAATGAGCAGTTCTTC. Encoded protein: CASSPTSNLYNEQFF. Full variable domain (rest looked up from reference TRBV9 and TRBJ2-1): DSGVTQTPKHLITATGQRVTLRCSPRSGDLSVYWYQQSLDQGLQFLIQYYNGEERAKGNILERFSAQQFPDLHSELNLSSLELGDSALYFCASSPTSNLYNEQFFGPGTRLTVL.

The rearrangement links TRBV9 to TRBJ1-5; D call uncertain. Germline V gives CDR1 SGDLS, CDR2 YYNGEE. The CDR3 sequence is 13 residues long. Trimming took 2 bases from V and 7 from J, leaving 10 bases between them. CDR3 DNA sequence: TGTGCCAGCAGCGTCGAGGGTAGCCAGCCCCAGCATTTT. Translated, it gives CASSVEGSQPQHF.

This clone was picked up a small number of times. V and J are TRBV4-3 and TRBJ1-6; D is unclear. The CDR3 has 16 residues. V was pared by 1 base and J by 6 bases, with 13 bases between. CDR1 and CDR2 (germline): LGHNA, YSLEER. The CDR3: CASSQVLDQPNSPLHF. The CDR3 DNA follows: TGCGCCAGCAGCCAAGTTCTAGACCAACCTAATTCACCCCTCCACTTT.

This clone was counted once. The chain is built from TRBV5-1 and TRBJ1-1; D remains ambiguous. The CDR3 covers 13 residues. Germline V gene sequence: CDR1 SGHRS, CDR2 YFSETQ. The V gene lost 5 bases and the J gene lost 1 base, with 9 bases spanning the gap. In nucleotides, the CDR3 is TGCGCCAGCAGTCGCGGAGAGAACACTGAAGCTTTCTTT. Translated: CASSRGENTEAFF.

This chain uses TRBV6-5 with TRBJ2-2, with D possibly matching TRBD2 (5 bases). V shed 6 bases and J shed 6 bases, with 14 bases lying between them. The CDR3 contains 14 residues. The germline V gene has CDR1 MNHEY and CDR2 SVGAGI. The CDR3 here is CASSLRGVPGELFF. The CDR3 coding sequence is TGTGCCAGCAGCCTTCGGGGTGTCCCCGGGGAGCTGTTTTTT.

The chain joins TRBV6-5 to TRBJ2-3; unclear D gene. V was clipped by 8 bases and J by 1 base, with 13 bases between them. Germline loops: CDR1 MNHEY, CDR2 SVGAGI. The CDR3 totals 14 residues. The CDR3 is CASLQKHRTDTQYF. CDR3 in DNA: TGTGCCAGCTTACAAAAACACCGCACAGATACGCAGTATTTT.

The gene calls are TRBV30 and TRBJ2-6, with D possibly TRBD1 on 6 matching bases. The length of the CDR3 is 16 residues. V was cut by 1 base and J by 4 bases, with 14 bases left in between. Per the germline V gene, CDR1 is GTSNPN and CDR2 is SVGIG (reference sequence). CDR3 region: CAWSARGRGGANVLTF. As DNA, the CDR3 is TGTGCCTGGAGTGCAAGGGGGAGAGGGGGGGCCAACGTCCTGACTTTC. The whole variable domain, filled in from reference TRBV30 and TRBJ2-6, reads SQTIHQWPATLVQPVGSPLSLECTVEGTSNPNLYWYRQAAGRGLQLLFYSVGIGQISSEVPQNLSASRPQDRQFILSSKKLLLSDSGFYLCAWSARGRGGANVLTFGAGSRLTVL.

The chain carries TRBV7-3 and TRBJ2-5, with a possible D match to TRBD1 (6 bases). This CDR3 has 15 amino acids. Germline V lookup: CDR1 SGHTA, CDR2 FQGTGA. Trimming pared 2 bases from V and 5 bases from J, leaving 15 bases between. The CDR3 protein is CASSLSSGGRETQYF. CDR3 nucleotides: TGTGCCAGCAGCTTATCGTCTGGGGGCAGGGAGACCCAGTACTTC.

Comments on this clone: Other DNA sequences in the same sample also yield this CDR3. The rearrangement links TRBV5-1 to TRBJ2-3, with 10 bases fitting TRBD2. The germline CDR1 and CDR2 sequences are SGHRS and YFSETQ. The V and J ends lost 1 base and 2 bases, in that order; junction bases with no gene match: 7. The CDR3 consists of 17 residues. The CDR3 reads CASSLNSGGSPTDTQYF. CDR3 DNA sequence: TGCGCCAGCAGCTTGAATAGCGGGGGGTCTCCCACAGATACGCAGTATTTT.

The rearrangement links TRBV10-3 to TRBJ2-1, with TRBD1 matching over 9 bases. The V gene end was trimmed by 3 bases and the J gene end by 8 bases; junction bases not matched to a gene: 14. CDR1 is ENHRY and CDR2 is SYGVKD in the germline V gene. The CDR3 contains 17 residues. CDR3 nucleotide sequence: TGTGCCATCAGTGATCCAAGTACGGGACAGGGTTGGCATGAGCAGTTCTTC. This translates into CAISDPSTGQGWHEQFF.

As for this clone: Germline is not matched at one junction end, which may reflect a read error. The V gene is TRBV7-9, the J gene TRBJ2-7, with 12 bases that match TRBD2. The CDR3 sequence is 15 residues long. Germline values: CDR1 SEHNR, CDR2 FQNEAQ (reference sequence). In DNA, the CDR3 is TGTTCCAGCAGCTCCCGACTAGCGGGAGCACTCGAGCAGTACTTC. Translated: CSSSSRLAGALEQYF.

This clone was counted once. This chain links TRBV30 with TRBJ1-6; TRBD1 might be the D (6 bases). Between the trimmed V and J ends, which lost 6 bases and 7 bases, there was a span of 13 bases. Per germline, CDR1 GTSNPN and CDR2 SVGIG (reference sequence). The CDR3 runs 13 residues. The chain's CDR3 is CACWDTENSPLHF. CDR3 nucleotides: TGTGCCTGCTGGGACACCGAGAATTCACCCCTCCACTTT.

The V call is TRBV7-2, the J call TRBJ2-5; 9 nucleotides agree with TRBD1. Germline V gene lookup returns CDR1 SGHTA and CDR2 FQGNSA. The CDR3 sequence is 14 residues long. V gave up 4 bases and J gave up 5 bases; unmatched junction bases: 5. The CDR3 bases are TGTGCCAGCAGCTCCGACAGGGGGTGGGAGACCCAGTACTTC. Protein: CASSSDRGWETQYF.

In DNA form, the CDR3 reads TGTGCCAGCAGCCCAGGGGAACGACCGGGGAAAGCTTTCTTT. Protein: CASSPGERPGKAFF. The chain combines TRBV28 with TRBJ1-1, with D possibly being TRBD1 (6 bases). Germline lookup yields CDR1 MDHEN and CDR2 SYDVKM. CDR3 length equals 14 residues. V lost 6 bases and J 9 bases, leaving 20 bases between the germline ends.

The rearrangement links TRBV19 to TRBJ2-3, with D perhaps matching TRBD2 (5 bases). Trimming shortened V by 5 bases and J by 2 bases, and 11 bases separated the two germline ends. Germline CDR1 and CDR2: LNHDA and SQIVND (reference sequence). The CDR3 consists of 14 residues. CDR3 coding DNA: TGTGCCAGTAGTTTTGGACTCCTCACAGATACGCAGTATTTT. Residues: CASSFGLLTDTQYF.

V and J are TRBV19 and TRBJ1-5; D is possibly TRBD1 (6 bases). CDR3 length: 13 amino acids. Germline values: CDR1 LNHDA, CDR2 SQIVND (reference sequence). The V and J ends lost 6 bases and 7 bases respectively, with 13 bases between them. CDR3 bases: TGTGCCAGTAGCCCCCCGACAGGCCAGCCCCAGCATTTT. Protein: CASSPPTGQPQHF.

The V gene is TRBV28, the J gene TRBJ1-5; TRBD1 aligns across 7 bases. The V segment lost 6 bases and the J segment 4 bases; nucleotides outside the gene matches: 9. Germline lookup yields CDR1 MDHEN and CDR2 SYDVKM. The CDR3 is 15 residues long. CDR3 protein: CASSLDRTLNQPQHF. Here the CDR3 DNA reads TGTGCCAGCAGCCTGGACAGGACCCTAAATCAGCCCCAGCATTTT. Filled out from reference TRBV28 and TRBJ1-5, the complete variable domain reads DVKVTQSSRYLVKRTGEKVFLECVQDMDHENMFWYRQDPGLGLRLIYFSYDVKMKEKGDIPEGYSVSREKKERFSLILESASTNQTSMYLCASSLDRTLNQPQHFGDGTRLSIL.

V and J are TRBV27 and TRBJ2-5; D unclear. The tail of the sequence fits TRBJ2-7 better, so the J call may be wrong. Germline lookup yields CDR1 MNHEY and CDR2 SMNVEV (reference sequence). This CDR3 has 13 residues. CDR3 sequence: CASSPISSYEQYF. CDR3 nucleotides: TGTGCCAGCAGTCCCATTAGCTCCTACGAGCAGTACTTC.

The V call is TRBV6-5, the J call TRBJ2-2, with D maybe TRBD1 (6 bases). The CDR3 runs to 15 residues. Germline V CDR1 and CDR2: MNHEY, SVGAGI. V was pared by 2 bases and J by 4 bases, with 11 bases between. The CDR3 here is CASSYLLTGTGELFF. The CDR3 DNA reads TGTGCCAGCAGTTACCTCTTGACAGGCACCGGGGAGCTGTTTTTT.

This clone has only one observation. The V call is TRBV5-6, the J call TRBJ1-2; D is undetermined. Germline CDR1 and CDR2: SGHDT and YYEEEE. The V and J ends lost 0 bases and 3 bases respectively, with 15 bases between them. The CDR3 sequence is 16 residues long. CDR3 nucleotide sequence: TGTGCCAGCAGCTTGGTAGGACTCCACGATCACTATGGCTACACCTTC. Translated: CASSLVGLHDHYGYTF.

The chain couples TRBV7-9 to TRBJ2-5; 8 positions agree with TRBD1. The CDR3 length is 19 residues. Germline values: CDR1 SEHNR, CDR2 FQNEAQ (reference sequence). V shed 5 bases, J shed 2 bases, and the junction held 19 bases outside the gene matches. The CDR3: CASSPWGGVTGEPQETQYF. The CDR3 DNA reads TGTGCCAGCAGCCCATGGGGCGGGGTGACAGGGGAGCCACAAGAGACCCAGTACTTC.

V gene TRBV10-3 combines with J gene TRBJ2-7; tentative D call: TRBD2 (5 bases). V was pared by 11 bases and J by 5 bases, with 16 bases between. This CDR3 has 12 residues. CDR1 ENHRY and CDR2 SYGVKD come from the germline V gene. CDR3 sequence: CAVRLEGDEQYF. DNA of the CDR3: TGTGCCGTTCGACTTGAGGGCGACGAGCAGTACTTC.

The chain recombines TRBV5-5 with TRBJ2-7; 9 bases line up with TRBD2. Germline V gene lookup returns CDR1 SGHKS and CDR2 YYEKEE (reference sequence). With 6 bases clipped from V and 3 bases from J, the junction kept 7 bases outside the gene matches. The CDR3 covers 14 residues. CDR3 nucleotides: TGTGCCAGCACCGTAGCGGGAGAGTACTACGAGCAGTACTTC. Protein: CASTVAGEYYEQYF.

The CDR3 nucleotides read TGCACCAGCAGCCAGGGAGGAGCGGTTAATCAGGGGGAACAAGAGACCCAGTACTTC. Protein: CTSSQGGAVNQGEQETQYF. This chain connects TRBV1 to TRBJ2-5; whether TRBD1, the table's D call, matches the DNA was not checked. TRBV1 is assigned pseudogene status. The length of the CDR3 is 19 residues.

The chain links TRBV29-1 to TRBJ1-1; 8 nucleotides agree with TRBD1. Germline V CDR1 and CDR2: SQVTM, ANQGSEA. The length of the CDR3 is 13 residues. V gave up 6 bases and J gave up 1 base; unmatched junction bases: 4. Here the CDR3 DNA reads TGCAGCGTCCCCGGACAGGGGAACACTGAAGCTTTCTTT. Translation: CSVPGQGNTEAFF.